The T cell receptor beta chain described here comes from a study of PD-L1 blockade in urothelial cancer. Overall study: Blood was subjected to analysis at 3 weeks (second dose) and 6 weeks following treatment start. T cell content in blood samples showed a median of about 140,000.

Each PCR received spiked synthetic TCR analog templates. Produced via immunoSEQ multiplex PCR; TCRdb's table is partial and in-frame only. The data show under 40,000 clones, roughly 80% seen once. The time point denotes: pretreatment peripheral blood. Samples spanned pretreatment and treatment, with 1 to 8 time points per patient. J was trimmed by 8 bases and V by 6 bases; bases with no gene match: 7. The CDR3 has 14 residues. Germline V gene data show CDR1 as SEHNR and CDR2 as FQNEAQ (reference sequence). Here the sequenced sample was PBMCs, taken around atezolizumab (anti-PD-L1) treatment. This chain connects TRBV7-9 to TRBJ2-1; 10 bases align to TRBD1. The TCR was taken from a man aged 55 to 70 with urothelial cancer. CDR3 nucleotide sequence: TGTGCCAGCAGGCCGGGACAGGGGAGCGATGAGCAGTTCTTC. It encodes CASRPGQGSDEQFF.